This TCR beta chain derives from a study of blood T cell repertoires in COVID-19. Overall study context: Sources were T cells, B-cell-depleted T cells, or PBMCs; the material itself was cDNA or gDNA.

Trimming took 6 bases from V and 1 from J, leaving 12 bases between them. Germline CDR1 and CDR2: SGHTA and FQGNSA. The CDR3 extends over 14 amino acids. Profiling relied on immunoSEQ multiplex PCR, and the TCRdb table lists in-frame clones only, not all of them. In the table there are around 99,000 clones, around 82% of which are singletons. The sample taken for sequencing was peripheral blood. This TCR was sampled from a human donor in a cohort sampled during active COVID-19. The rearrangement joins TRBV7-2 to TRBJ1-1; unclear D gene. Here the CDR3 reads CASRRQSQNTEAFF. The CDR3 coding sequence is TGTGCCAGCAGAAGACAATCCCAGAACACTGAAGCTTTCTTT. Full variable domain (remainder filled in from reference TRBV7-2 and TRBJ1-1): GAGVSQSPSNKVTEKGKDVELRCDPISGHTALYWYRQSLGQGLEFLIYFQGNSAPDKSGLPSDRFSAERTGGSVSTLTIQRTQQEDSAVYLCASRRQSQNTEAFFGQGTRLTVV.